This passage covers 25 T cell receptor beta chains from one sample sequenced in a study of T cell changes during pregnancy in multiple sclerosis. Using immunoSEQ multiplex PCR, the repertoire was profiled, and TCRdb retains in-frame clones only, with some absent. Seen here are approximately 110,000 clones, roughly 90% observed once, and the top ten hold less than 4.5%. Sequenced material: peripheral blood, taken after pregnancy. These receptors were taken from a female donor with multiple sclerosis, enrolled in a pregnancy study.

The gene calls are TRBV7-9 and TRBJ2-7; 9 bases are a match to TRBD2. CDR3 length: 15 residues. The V and J ends lost 5 bases and 4 bases, in that order; junction bases with no gene match: 9. Looked up from germline, CDR1 is SEHNR and CDR2 is FQNEAQ (reference sequence). The CDR3 DNA reads as TGTGCCAGCAGCCCTCCGGCGGGGGGGCTTTACGAGCAGTACTTC. Amino acid sequence: CASSPPAGGLYEQYF. Drawing the rest from reference TRBV7-9 and TRBJ2-7, the complete variable domain is DTGVSQNPRHKITKRGQNVTFRCDPISEHNRLYWYRQTLGQGPEFLTYFQNEAQLEKSRLLSDRFSAERPKGSFSTLEIQRTEQGDSAMYLCASSPPAGGLYEQYFGPGTRLTVT.

CDR3 nucleotides: TGCGCCAGCAGCTTGGCAGGGAATCCTCCCCTCTCTCTCTCTGGAAACACCATATATTTT. Its translation: CASSLAGNPPLSLSGNTIYF. This chain connects TRBV5-1 to TRBJ1-3, with D possibly matching TRBD1 (5 bases). Trimming took 0 bases from V and 0 from J, leaving 22 bases between them. This CDR3 is 20 amino acids long. Germline loops: CDR1 SGHRS, CDR2 YFSETQ.

The genes are TRBV19 and TRBJ2-6; 8 bases line up with TRBD1. The germline CDR1 and CDR2 sequences are LNHDA and SQIVND (reference sequence). The trim removed 5 bases at V and 2 bases at J, leaving 2 bases unmatched. The CDR3 spans 15 residues. The CDR3 protein is CASSLQGAGANVLTF. The DNA of the CDR3 is TGTGCCAGTAGTTTACAGGGGGCTGGGGCCAACGTCCTGACTTTC.

In this sample, this clone turned up once. J is TRBJ1-4 and V is TRBV28, with TRBD1 as a possible D gene (6 bases). The CDR3 has 17 amino acids. Germline V gene lookup returns CDR1 MDHEN and CDR2 SYDVKM. The V gene lost 5 bases and the J gene lost 0 bases, with 16 bases spanning the gap. The DNA for the CDR3 is TGTGCCAGCAGTCCTGGGGGCAGCTACGCAACTAATGAAAAACTGTTTTTT. Residues: CASSPGGSYATNEKLFF. The complete variable domain, with remaining parts taken from reference TRBV28 and TRBJ1-4, reads DVKVTQSSRYLVKRTGEKVFLECVQDMDHENMFWYRQDPGLGLRLIYFSYDVKMKEKGDIPEGYSVSREKKERFSLILESASTNQTSMYLCASSPGGSYATNEKLFFGSGTQLSVL.

The chain has TRBV20-1 and TRBJ1-1, with no clear D. Per the germline V gene, CDR1 is DFQATT and CDR2 is SNEGSKA (reference sequence). CDR3 length: 11 amino acids. Trimming removed 3 bases at V and 8 bases at J, with 10 bases between. The CDR3 is CSASEGTEAFF. Here the CDR3 DNA reads TGCAGTGCTAGTGAGGGAACCGAAGCTTTCTTT.

The genes are TRBV10-1 and TRBJ2-3, with TRBD2 matching over 16 bases. The CDR3 is 18 residues long. V was clipped by 3 bases and J by 7 bases; unmatched bases: 10. Looked up from germline, CDR1 is WNHNN and CDR2 is SYGVQD (reference sequence). DNA of the CDR3: TGCGCCAGCAGTGAAACACCGGGACTAGCGGGGGGGCCGAATACGCAGTATTTT. Translation: CASSETPGLAGGPNTQYF.

This rearrangement joins TRBV6-4 to TRBJ2-3; a weak D match, TRBD2 (7 bases). The CDR3 runs to 14 residues. V was trimmed by 6 bases and J by 6 bases, leaving 16 bases between them. Germline values: CDR1 MRHNA, CDR2 SNTAGT. The CDR3 here is CASRPAGASDTQYF. The CDR3 bases are TGTGCCAGCAGACCCGCGGGGGCTTCGGATACGCAGTATTTT.

The rearrangement uses TRBV15 and TRBJ1-2; 10 nucleotides align to TRBD1. The germline CDR1 and CDR2 sequences are LNHNV and YYDKDF (reference sequence). This CDR3 is built from 15 residues. V lost 6 bases, J lost 3 bases, and 7 bases stayed unmatched. The CDR3 DNA reads as TGTGCCACCAGGACAGACAGGGGGCTTGACTATGGCTACACCTTC. Its protein product is CATRTDRGLDYGYTF.

The genes are TRBV9 and TRBJ1-2, with 10 bases fitting TRBD1. This CDR3 comprises 14 residues. V gave up 0 bases and J gave up 8 bases; unmatched junction bases: 4. Germline values: CDR1 SGDLS, CDR2 YYNGEE. CDR3 in amino acids: CASSVGQGAKGYTF. DNA for the CDR3: TGTGCCAGCAGCGTAGGACAGGGGGCAAAAGGCTACACCTTC.

The V call is TRBV18, the J call TRBJ2-5; D perhaps matches TRBD1 (5 bases). Trimming took 1 base from V and 5 from J, leaving 14 bases between them. This CDR3 spans 15 amino acids. Germline CDR1 KGHSH, CDR2 LQKENI. The CDR3 spells CASSPRQGGGETQYF. The CDR3 nucleotides read TGTGCCAGCTCACCACGGCAGGGCGGTGGTGAGACCCAGTACTTC.

The chain uses TRBV5-1 and TRBJ2-7; TRBD1 aligns across 9 bases. CDR1 is SGHRS, CDR2 YFSETQ, per germline. V trimming: 0 bases; J trimming: 5 bases; junction bases outside the gene matches: 6. This CDR3 is built from 15 residues. The CDR3 DNA sequence: TGCGCCAGCAGCTTGGAACAGGGGGCGATCGACGAGCAGTACTTC. Its translation is CASSLEQGAIDEQYF. Using reference TRBV5-1 and TRBJ2-7 for the parts outside the CDR3, the full variable domain is KAGVTQTPRYLIKTRGQQVTLSCSPISGHRSVSWYQQTPGQGLQFLFEYFSETQRNKGNFPGRFSGRQFSNSRSEMNVSTLELGDSALYLCASSLEQGAIDEQYFGPGTRLTVT.

As for this clone: One end of the junction does not line up with germline, which may come from a read error. This sample includes further DNA sequences coding for the same CDR3. The chain carries TRBV5-6 and TRBJ1-5; D might be TRBD1 (6 bases). This CDR3 region has 13 residues. Germline CDR1 reads SGHDT; CDR2 reads YYEEEE. The CDR3 bases are TGTGCCAGCAGCTCTAGGGGGGGTCAGCCTCAGCATTTT. Amino acid sequence: CASSSRGGQPQHF.

V is TRBV5-1 and J is TRBJ2-7; 9 bases map to TRBD2. J gave up 0 bases and V 5 bases, and 3 bases lay outside the gene matches. CDR1 SGHRS and CDR2 YFSETQ come from the germline V gene. The CDR3 covers 14 residues. The CDR3 region has the DNA TGCGCCAGCAGTGCGGGGGGGAACTCCTACGAGCAGTACTTC. It codes for CASSAGGNSYEQYF. The whole variable domain, filled in from reference TRBV5-1 and TRBJ2-7, reads KAGVTQTPRYLIKTRGQQVTLSCSPISGHRSVSWYQQTPGQGLQFLFEYFSETQRNKGNFPGRFSGRQFSNSRSEMNVSTLELGDSALYLCASSAGGNSYEQYFGPGTRLTVT.

The chain uses TRBV4-1 and TRBJ2-1, with D perhaps matching TRBD1 (6 bases). With 1 base removed from V and 15 bases from J, the gap between germline ends came to 16 bases. Germline CDR1 MGHRA, CDR2 YSYEKL. This CDR3 has 13 amino acids. CDR3 loop: CASSQVVLEGVFF. Written as DNA, the CDR3 is TGCGCCAGCAGCCAAGTCGTCCTCGAGGGGGTGTTCTTC.

This chain links TRBV6-1 with TRBJ1-3; D may be TRBD1 (5 bases). Germline assignment: CDR1 MNHNS and CDR2 SASEGT. The germline V and J ends were trimmed by 1 base and 1 base, with 11 bases remaining between them. There are 16 residues in the CDR3. CDR3 sequence: CASSEGTPGSGNTIYF. DNA of the CDR3: TGTGCCAGCAGTGAAGGGACCCCAGGGTCTGGAAACACCATATATTTT.

The chain joins TRBV7-2 to TRBJ1-5, with TRBD1 matching over 7 bases. Per the germline V gene, CDR1 is SGHTA and CDR2 is FQGNSA. There are 16 residues in the CDR3. After removal of 5 bases from V and 5 bases from J, the junction contained 12 bases not matched to a gene. The CDR3, as DNA: TGTGCCAGCAGCACCGCCAGACAGGGATGGGATCAGCCCCAGCATTTT. The encoded protein is CASSTARQGWDQPQHF.

Here the CDR3 reads CASSEEGEGYGYTF. Here the CDR3 DNA reads TGTGCCAGCAGCGAGGAGGGGGAGGGTTATGGCTACACCTTC. This chain joins TRBV9 and TRBJ1-2; TRBD1 is a possible D gene (6 bases). Trimming stripped 3 bases from V and 5 bases from J, with 14 bases between. Germline assignment: CDR1 SGDLS and CDR2 YYNGEE. CDR3 size: 14 residues.

The J gene is TRBJ2-6, the V gene TRBV9, with 9 bases lining up with TRBD1. With 3 bases clipped from V and 2 bases from J, the junction kept 15 bases outside the gene matches. From germline, CDR1 is SGDLS and CDR2 YYNGEE. The CDR3 consists of 20 residues. The CDR3 DNA reads TGTGCCAGCAGCGCCCACCGGGACAGGGAGGGCATCCCTGGGGCCAACGTCCTGACTTTC. This sequence encodes CASSAHRDREGIPGANVLTF.

V gene TRBV30 combines with J gene TRBJ2-1, with TRBD1 matching 10 bases. CDR1 is GTSNPN and CDR2 is SVGIG in the germline V gene (reference sequence). The CDR3 runs 14 residues. The V segment lost 8 bases and the J segment 6 bases; nucleotides outside the gene matches: 10. CDR3 in amino acids: CAHTGTGVSNEQFF. Written as DNA, the CDR3 is TGTGCCCATACCGGGACAGGGGTCAGCAATGAGCAGTTCTTC.

The CDR3 coding sequence is TGCAGCGTTGAGAGACTAGCGGGGGGCAATGAGCAGTTCTTC. Translating it yields CSVERLAGGNEQFF. The J gene is TRBJ2-1, the V gene TRBV29-1; 13 nucleotides align to TRBD2. Germline-derived CDR1 and CDR2 are SQVTM and ANQGSEA. The trim removed 3 bases at V and 6 bases at J, leaving 2 bases unmatched. The CDR3 sequence is 14 residues long.

This clone is a singleton in its sample. The V and J genes are TRBV10-3 and TRBJ2-7; a weak D match, TRBD2 (5 bases). The CDR3 covers 14 residues. V gave up 11 bases and J gave up 0 bases, with 17 bases separating them. Germline assignment: CDR1 ENHRY and CDR2 SYGVKD. The CDR3 DNA reads TGTGCCTCCCAGCTGGAGGCAAGCTCCTACGAGCAGTACTTC. Its protein is CASQLEASSYEQYF.

This clone has more than one count but fewer than ten. The gene calls are TRBV19 and TRBJ1-1; D is possibly TRBD1 (5 bases). Germline V gives CDR1 LNHDA, CDR2 SQIVND (reference sequence). The CDR3 covers 14 residues. Trimming stripped 3 bases from V and 4 bases from J, with 12 bases between. The CDR3 region has the DNA TGTGCCAGTAGTATCGGGGGGGACGGCACTGAAGCTTTCTTT. Translating it yields CASSIGGDGTEAFF.

CDR3 amino acids: CASSIQGAGTEAFF. The CDR3 nucleotides are TGTGCCAGCAGCATACAGGGGGCAGGGACTGAAGCTTTCTTT. The chain is built from TRBV5-4 and TRBJ1-1, with TRBD1 matching over 9 bases. This CDR3 contains 14 residues. Germline V gene data show CDR1 as SGHNT and CDR2 as YYREEE (reference sequence). After removal of 4 bases from V and 5 bases from J, the junction contained 6 bases not matched to a gene.

This clone was seen just once. The chain combines TRBV7-3 with TRBJ2-2; possibly TRBD1 for D (6 bases). The V gene lost 2 bases and the J gene lost 4 bases, with 17 bases spanning the gap. The CDR3 extends over 17 amino acids. From germline, CDR1 is SGHTA and CDR2 FQGTGA. The CDR3 DNA sequence: TGTGCCAGCAGCTTAGGGACATTTGCGCGAGGCACCGGGGAGCTGTTTTTT. As protein: CASSLGTFARGTGELFF.

This chain links TRBV7-2 with TRBJ1-5; D not resolved. The CDR3 consists of 12 residues. V lost 7 bases and J 6 bases, leaving 10 bases between the germline ends. CDR1 is SGHTA, CDR2 FQGNSA, per germline. The CDR3 DNA reads as TGTGCCAGCAACGTGCCCGGTCAGCCCCAGCATTTT. Translated, it gives CASNVPGQPQHF.